A single sample gave rise to the 18 T cell receptor beta chains below, sequenced in a study of shared clonotypes between healthy human individuals. Profiling relied on immunoSEQ multiplex PCR, and the TCRdb table lists in-frame clones only, not all of them. This table holds around 1.5 million clones, approximately 98% found once. The sequenced material came from naive CD4+ T cells sorted from blood. Noted subset: CD45RA+ positively selected. These receptors were collected from a young man in good health.

This chain uses TRBV28 with TRBJ1-1; 8 nucleotides agree with TRBD1. The V and J ends lost 3 bases and 3 bases, in that order; junction bases with no gene match: 6. The CDR3 is made up of 15 amino acids. Germline V gives CDR1 MDHEN, CDR2 SYDVKM. CDR3 residues: CASSFRGLKDTEAFF. The CDR3 coding sequence is TGTGCCAGCAGTTTCAGGGGGCTTAAGGACACTGAAGCTTTCTTT.

This chain joins TRBV12-1 and TRBJ1-4. TRBV12-1 is assigned pseudogene status. The CDR3 is 14 residues long. This chain's CDR3 is CASSPKGLGEKLFF. CDR3 DNA sequence: TGTGCCAGCAGCCCCAAGGGCCTGGGGGAAAAACTGTTTTTT.

The V gene is TRBV2, the J gene TRBJ2-3, with D hard to call. CDR3 length: 13 residues. Germline CDR1 and CDR2: SNHLY and FYNNEI. Trimming took off 6 bases at V and 4 bases at J, with 11 bases between the two ends. The CDR3 sequence: CASRKAAADTQYF. CDR3 DNA sequence: TGTGCCAGCAGAAAGGCGGCGGCAGATACGCAGTATTTT.

J is TRBJ2-7 and V is TRBV5-4; weak D call: TRBD1 (7 bases). This CDR3 is built from 14 residues. Trimming pared 2 bases from V and 5 bases from J, leaving 14 bases between. Germline assignment: CDR1 SGHNT and CDR2 YYREEE (reference sequence). The CDR3 loop reads CASSLWQGGNEQYF. The CDR3 DNA sequence: TGTGCCAGCAGCTTATGGCAGGGGGGCAACGAGCAGTACTTC.

V usage is TRBV5-1 and J usage is TRBJ2-3; TRBD2 matches 8 bases. Trimming took 1 base from V and 4 from J; bases not matched to a gene: 5. The CDR3 consists of 15 residues. Germline values: CDR1 SGHRS, CDR2 YFSETQ. CDR3 protein: CASSLPAGGADTQYF. The CDR3 nucleotides read TGCGCCAGCAGCTTGCCGGCGGGAGGCGCAGATACGCAGTATTTT. The full variable domain, with the rest looked up from reference TRBV5-1 and TRBJ2-3, is KAGVTQTPRYLIKTRGQQVTLSCSPISGHRSVSWYQQTPGQGLQFLFEYFSETQRNKGNFPGRFSGRQFSNSRSEMNVSTLELGDSALYLCASSLPAGGADTQYFGPGTRLTVL.

The chain is built from TRBV2 and TRBJ2-1; 8 nucleotides match TRBD2. CDR1 is SNHLY, CDR2 FYNNEI, per germline. The junction had 12 bases not matched to a gene; V was cut back by 6 bases and J by 5 bases. The CDR3 totals 16 residues. For the CDR3, the DNA is TGTGCCAGCAGGGAATTGGGACTAGATGGGGACAATGAGCAGTTCTTC. Protein: CASRELGLDGDNEQFF.

CDR3 region: CASSHGGRLFF. In nucleotides, the CDR3 is TGTGCCAGCAGCCACGGGGGAAGACTGTTTTTT. V usage is TRBV14 and J usage is TRBJ1-4, with a tentative D call TRBD1 (5 bases). V was cut by 3 bases and J by 13 bases, with 9 bases left in between. CDR3 length: 11 residues. Germline loops: CDR1 SGHDN, CDR2 FVKESK.

The chain uses TRBV9 and TRBJ2-1; D tentatively fits TRBD1 or TRBD2 (5 bases each). V lost 3 bases and J lost 0, with 10 bases in between. This CDR3 comprises 15 residues. Germline V gene lookup returns CDR1 SGDLS and CDR2 YYNGEE. This chain's CDR3 is CASSEEGSSYNEQFF. The CDR3 nucleotides are TGTGCCAGCAGCGAAGAGGGGAGCTCCTACAATGAGCAGTTCTTC.

The gene calls are TRBV19 and TRBJ2-7, with 9 bases lining up with TRBD1. CDR1 is LNHDA and CDR2 is SQIVND in the germline V gene (reference sequence). This CDR3 has 14 residues. Trimming took 4 bases from V and 5 from J; bases not matched to a gene: 6. The CDR3 DNA sequence: TGTGCCAGTAGTAGGAGACAGGGGGTCCACGAGCAGTACTTC. Its protein product is CASSRRQGVHEQYF.

This clone was observed a single time. V gene TRBV27 combines with J gene TRBJ2-7; no clear D gene. From germline, CDR1 is MNHEY and CDR2 SMNVEV (reference sequence). The CDR3 loop spans 18 amino acids. The germline V and J ends were trimmed by 5 bases and 3 bases, with 26 bases remaining between them. Here the CDR3 reads CASSRYYHGLDTGYEQYF. CDR3 sequence (DNA): TGTGCCAGCAGTCGTTACTATCACGGGCTCGACACGGGCTACGAGCAGTACTTC.

The rearrangement uses TRBV7-2 and TRBJ2-5, with D possibly matching TRBD1 (6 bases). V was cut by 3 bases and J by 3 bases, with 11 bases left in between. The CDR3 is 14 residues long. CDR1 SGHTA and CDR2 FQGNSA come from the germline V gene. CDR3 sequence: CASSLGDRKETQYF. In nucleotides, the CDR3 is TGTGCCAGCAGCTTGGGAGACAGGAAAGAGACCCAGTACTTC.

In the case of this clone: This specimen includes other DNA sequences encoding the same CDR3. This chain uses TRBV18 with TRBJ1-5; D is possibly TRBD1 (5 bases). Deletions cut 3 bases from V and 0 bases from J, with 6 bases between. Germline CDR1 reads KGHSH; CDR2 reads LQKENI. CDR3 length: 14 residues. CDR3 nucleotide sequence: TGTGCCAGCTCACCGGGGCGTAGCAATCAGCCCCAGCATTTT. It encodes CASSPGRSNQPQHF.

The genes are TRBV25-1 and TRBJ1-1, with 8 bases identical to TRBD1. With V trimmed by 0 bases and J by 1 base, 1 base remained unmatched. Germline CDR1 MGHDK, CDR2 SYGVNS. The CDR3 sequence is 15 residues long. The CDR3 protein is CASSEYGTGNTEAFF. DNA for the CDR3: TGTGCCAGCAGTGAATATGGGACAGGGAACACTGAAGCTTTCTTT.

The chain carries TRBV19 and TRBJ2-7, with 12 bases identical to TRBD2. This CDR3 has 17 residues. The junction had 8 bases not matched to a gene; V was cut back by 3 bases and J by 2 bases. Germline V gene sequence: CDR1 LNHDA, CDR2 SQIVND (reference sequence). CDR3 in amino acids: CASSISTSGSIAYEQYF. CDR3 coding DNA: TGTGCCAGTAGTATCTCGACTAGCGGGAGTATAGCCTACGAGCAGTACTTC.

The chain uses TRBV28 and TRBJ1-2; maybe TRBD1 (5 bases). The V end was cut by 5 bases, the J end by 7 bases, with 17 bases between. The germline V gene encodes CDR1 MDHEN and CDR2 SYDVKM. The CDR3 is 14 residues long. The CDR3, as DNA: TGTGCCAGCAGTACTACAGGTGGGGCTAGTGGCTACACCTTC. The encoded protein is CASSTTGGASGYTF.

The V and J genes are TRBV28 and TRBJ1-5, with D possibly being TRBD1 (6 bases). The CDR3 has 13 residues. Trimming took off 6 bases at V and 7 bases at J, with 13 bases between the two ends. Germline assignment: CDR1 MDHEN and CDR2 SYDVKM. CDR3 residues: CASRVQGLQPQHF. DNA for the CDR3: TGTGCCAGCAGGGTACAGGGATTACAGCCCCAGCATTTT.

V usage is TRBV20-1 and J usage is TRBJ2-1; D unclear. Trimming cost V 5 bases and J 6 bases, with 8 bases left between them. Germline V lookup: CDR1 DFQATT, CDR2 SNEGSKA (reference sequence). The CDR3 totals 11 residues. The CDR3: CSAAPPNEQFF. In DNA, the CDR3 is TGCAGTGCTGCCCCCCCCAATGAGCAGTTCTTC.

The chain combines TRBV5-6 with TRBJ1-1; 8 bases agree with TRBD1. V lost 4 bases to trimming and J lost 1 base; unmatched junction nucleotides: 3. The germline V gene encodes CDR1 SGHDT and CDR2 YYEEEE. This CDR3 is built from 14 residues. This CDR3 reads CASSKGTGNTEAFF. The CDR3 DNA follows: TGTGCCAGCAGCAAAGGGACAGGGAACACTGAAGCTTTCTTT.